The 13 T cell receptor beta chains presented below share a single source sample, sequenced in a study of blood T cell repertoires in COVID-19. Only in-frame clones appear in the TCRdb table, and some are missing; sequencing was by immunoSEQ multiplex PCR. In the table there are tens of thousands of clones, about 80% of which are singletons. The sequenced sample consisted of peripheral blood. These receptors were obtained from a human donor in a cohort sampled during active COVID-19.

CDR3 amino acids: CASSITGRNTEAFF. Written as DNA, the CDR3 is TGTGCCAGTAGCATTACAGGGAGGAACACTGAAGCTTTCTTT. The rearrangement links TRBV19 to TRBJ1-1; tentatively, D is TRBD1 (6 bases). Looked up from germline, CDR1 is LNHDA and CDR2 is SQIVND (reference sequence). Trimming removed 6 bases from V and 1 base from J, with 12 bases in between. CDR3 size: 14 residues.

The chain couples TRBV7-2 to TRBJ1-2; D call uncertain. Trimming took off 1 base at V and 5 bases at J, with 8 bases between the two ends. Germline V lookup: CDR1 SGHTA, CDR2 FQGNSA. The CDR3 length is 13 residues. CDR3 amino acids: CASSLGGEYGYTF. CDR3 DNA: TGTGCCAGCAGCTTAGGAGGCGAGTATGGCTACACCTTC. Complete variable domain (other parts from reference TRBV7-2 and TRBJ1-2): GAGVSQSPSNKVTEKGKDVELRCDPISGHTALYWYRQSLGQGLEFLIYFQGNSAPDKSGLPSDRFSAERTGGSVSTLTIQRTQQEDSAVYLCASSLGGEYGYTFGSGTRLTVV.

This sequence joins TRBV11-3 and TRBJ2-7; a weak D match, TRBD2 (5 bases). The germline CDR1 and CDR2 sequences are SGHNT and YENEEA. Trimming left V 1 base short and J 3 bases short, with 7 bases between. The CDR3 is 13 residues long. The CDR3 protein is CASSLGGDYEQYF. The CDR3 DNA reads TGTGCCAGCAGCTTAGGGGGAGACTACGAGCAGTACTTC.

This clone was counted a single time. The chain has TRBV5-6 and TRBJ1-5; D not certain. Between the trimmed V and J ends, which lost 0 bases and 4 bases, there was a span of 11 bases. Germline V gene data show CDR1 as SGHDT and CDR2 as YYEEEE. This CDR3 has 15 residues. The CDR3 nucleotides read TGTGCCAGCAGCTTGGGGCAGGTCAGGAATCAGCCCCAGCATTTT. It translates to CASSLGQVRNQPQHF.

The V and J genes are TRBV11-3 and TRBJ2-3, with a weak D call TRBD1 (5 bases). The CDR3 runs to 14 residues. Germline V gene sequence: CDR1 SGHNT, CDR2 YENEEA. V lost 6 bases to trimming and J lost 5 bases, with 15 bases between them. CDR3 sequence (DNA): TGTGCCAGCAGTCACCAGGGTTTCGGAGATACGCAGTATTTT. Protein sequence: CASSHQGFGDTQYF. The full variable domain, rest sourced from reference TRBV11-3 and TRBJ2-3, is EAGVVQSPRYKIIEKKQPVAFWCNPISGHNTLYWYLQNLGQGPELLIRYENEEAVDDSQLPKDRFSAERLKGVDSTLKIQPAELGDSAVYLCASSHQGFGDTQYFGPGTRLTVL.

The chain couples TRBV2 to TRBJ2-7; 13 bases match TRBD2. Germline CDR1 is SNHLY and CDR2 is FYNNEI. There are 17 residues in the CDR3. V shed 2 bases, J shed 1 base, and the junction held 5 bases outside the gene matches. The CDR3 here is CASSERLAGGRSYEQYF. Here the CDR3 DNA reads TGTGCCAGCAGTGAACGACTAGCGGGAGGCCGGTCCTACGAGCAGTACTTC.

The chain uses TRBV24-1 and TRBJ1-2; D is possibly TRBD1 (5 bases). The CDR3 runs 14 residues. Trimming removed 1 base at V and 5 bases at J, with 10 bases between. Germline V CDR1 and CDR2: KGHDR, SFDVKD. This CDR3 is CATSDFSAGYGYTF. As DNA, the CDR3 is TGTGCCACCAGTGATTTCTCCGCAGGGTATGGCTACACCTTC.

The J gene is TRBJ2-1, the V gene TRBV10-1; 13 nucleotides line up with TRBD2. CDR1 and CDR2 from the germline V gene are WNHNN and SYGVQD (reference sequence). Trimming took 0 bases from V and 6 from J; bases not matched to a gene: 2. This CDR3 contains 16 residues. The CDR3 loop is CASSESRLAGGNEQFF. Here the CDR3 DNA reads TGCGCCAGCAGTGAGTCAAGACTAGCGGGAGGCAATGAGCAGTTCTTC.

The rearrangement joins TRBV24-1 to TRBJ2-1, with 8 bases fitting TRBD1. The CDR3 is 16 amino acids. Germline assignment: CDR1 KGHDR and CDR2 SFDVKD. V gave up 1 base and J gave up 1 base; unmatched junction bases: 2. CDR3 sequence: CATSDFTGGSYNEQFF. Here the CDR3 DNA reads TGTGCCACCAGTGATTTTACAGGGGGGTCCTACAATGAGCAGTTCTTC.

The V and J genes are TRBV15 and TRBJ1-1; D remains ambiguous. This CDR3 has 15 amino acids. Trimming took off 0 bases at V and 4 bases at J, with 12 bases between the two ends. In germline, CDR1 is LNHNV, CDR2 YYDKDF (reference sequence). The CDR3 DNA is TGTGCCACCAGCAGAGAGGCGGGGTCCGGCACTGAAGCTTTCTTT. It specifies CATSREAGSGTEAFF. Based on the CDR3 plus reference TRBV15 and TRBJ1-1, the full variable domain is DAMVIQNPRYQVTQFGKPVTLSCSQTLNHNVMYWYQQKSSQAPKLLFHYYDKDFNNEADTPDNFQSRRPNTSFCFLDIRSPGLGDTAMYLCATSREAGSGTEAFFGQGTRLTVV.

The J gene is TRBJ2-7, the V gene TRBV24-1; the match to TRBD2 covers 8 bases. The germline gives CDR1 KGHDR, CDR2 SFDVKD. The CDR3 length is 16 residues. With V trimmed by 6 bases and J by 3 bases, 12 bases remained unmatched. Here the CDR3 reads CATSRLSGSHLYEQYF. DNA of the CDR3: TGTGCCACCAGTCGATTGAGCGGGAGCCACCTCTACGAGCAGTACTTC.

This chain links TRBV28 with TRBJ2-5; perhaps TRBD2 as D (6 bases). Germline-derived CDR1 and CDR2 are MDHEN and SYDVKM. The CDR3 contains 15 residues. Trimming shortened V by 4 bases and J by 4 bases, and 16 bases separated the two germline ends. In DNA form, the CDR3 reads TGTGCCAGCAGTTCGGGGGACTCGTGGGGAGAGACCCAGTACTTC. It specifies CASSSGDSWGETQYF.

V gene TRBV9 combines with J gene TRBJ2-1; no reliable D call. V was pared by 3 bases and J by 7 bases, with 11 bases between. The CDR3 length is 13 residues. From germline, CDR1 is SGDLS and CDR2 YYNGEE. The chain's CDR3 is CASSGPRNNEQFF. The CDR3 nucleotides are TGTGCCAGCAGCGGGCCGAGGAATAATGAGCAGTTCTTC. Combining the CDR3 with reference TRBV9 and TRBJ2-1 gives the whole variable domain DSGVTQTPKHLITATGQRVTLRCSPRSGDLSVYWYQQSLDQGLQFLIQYYNGEERAKGNILERFSAQQFPDLHSELNLSSLELGDSALYFCASSGPRNNEQFFGPGTRLTVL.